This T cell receptor beta chain was recorded in a study of regulatory T cells in long-lasting Graves disease (dated by TCRdb to the early 2020s). The study in broad terms: Patients with newly diagnosed Graves' disease had been on antithyroid drugs for under 3 months. The study was registered as a clinical trial and conducted in China. A total of roughly 33 samples underwent TCR sequencing: about 13 from persistent and about 20 from newly diagnosed Graves' disease patients. Patients with persistent Graves' disease were compared with patients with newly diagnosed Graves' disease using TCR sequencing and RNA sequencing of peripheral blood.

As regards this clonotype: Its cognate antigen has yet to be identified. One base away there is no much larger clone; base qualities are not given.

Library creation used multiplex PCR. Reads for this sample came from an Illumina HiSeq 4000. CDR3 regions were amplified by Arm-PCR with iRepertoire HTBI primers to construct TCR beta libraries. Before sequencing, the PCR products underwent gel purification. The original methods were these. Gene usage analysis of CDR3 amino acid clonotypes relied on the roughly 64 TRBV and fewer than 15 TRBJ segments identified across samples. COPE and FqMerger were used to merge filtered high-quality paired reads into contigs. BLAST was used to align contigs to IMGT TRBV, TRBD and TRBJ reference genes, and CDR3 was defined according to IMGT. Any clonotype with a frequency above 0.1% was counted as a highly expanded clone. Shannon entropy served as the measure of repertoire diversity, while the Gini coefficient captured V-J evenness. Clonotypes shared by more than one individual were considered public. Using fastp trimming at Q25 and MiXCR clonotype assembly, TCRdb reanalyzed the public sequencing data and kept in-frame beta chains. Rows with a matching CDR3 protein are joined into one entry that keeps the most common DNA and genes. The V and J calls and clone size are TCRdb's, not the authors'. Across this sample there are over 200,000 distinct CDR3 sequences, with about 18% seen only once. The ten largest clones capture roughly 15% of the sample.

Its CDR3 holds 15 amino acids, cysteine through phenylalanine. Only the CDR3 DNA stays, 45 bases, in frame from base 1. From V the trimming removes 5 bases and from J it removes 2 bases, while the gene matches leave 3 bases of the junction unaccounted for. Read against the paper, the sample's time point label means: newly diagnosed GD, antithyroid drugs for less than 3 months. For both TCR sequencing and RNA sequencing, RNA was extracted from PBMCs in TRIzol. The diagnosis of Graves' disease was made according to American Thyroid Association guidelines. Recruitment of patients was carried out at an endocrinology department in Xi'an, China. Each patient gave roughly 10 milliliters of peripheral blood, collected in an EDTA anticoagulant tube. PBMCs were isolated by Ficoll Paque Plus density gradient separation without further T cell sorting. An Agilent 2100 Bioanalyzer and agarose gel were used to check RNA quality, while a NanoDrop 2000 measured RNA concentration.

Overall study results and their limits: Persistent disease showed preferential use of TRBV28, TRBJ1-2 and TRBJ2-5, whereas newly diagnosed disease favored TRBV20-1 and TRBJ2-1. A larger number of public clonotypes was shared among persistent patients (around 2,700) than among newly diagnosed patients (roughly 980). Compared with newly diagnosed patients, persistent Graves' disease patients had lower TCR Shannon entropy and fewer highly expanded clones, which suggests clonal expansion. The authors noted that the small sample size was a limitation that may lower accuracy. Sequencing and analysis were limited to the TCR beta chain. Only peripheral blood was studied, because thyroid tissue, the primary lesion, was inaccessible.

The sample was also reused in another study, on T cells in Graves' hyperthyroidism and ophthalmopathy. As noted in the second study: Graves' hyperthyroidism was defined as stable when no progression to ophthalmopathy occurred over 18 months of follow-up. The hyperthyroidism patients were between 18 and 65 years old and newly diagnosed, with a disease duration of less than 2 months. Any patient with an uncontrolled infection, another autoimmune disease, pregnancy or lactation was excluded. Diagnoses relied on clinical symptoms, serum thyroxine and TRAb, thyroid ultrasound and orbital computed tomography. The TCR CDR3 was subjected to a first round of RT-PCR using the HTBI primer set and the Qiagen OneStep RT-PCR kit. Most expanded thyroid clonotypes (frequency above 0.001) were also found in blood, which suggests that blood repertoires may mirror thyroid immune responses. A 13 V-J signature model separated ophthalmopathy from stable hyperthyroidism, with around 88% sensitivity and 81.08% specificity in cross-validation and 80%/75% in testing. In validation, the model predicted progression to ophthalmopathy with around 71% sensitivity and less than 80% specificity, a median of about 6 months before onset. To identify distinguishing TCR V-J signatures, a discovery cohort of 95 to 100 patients was used, comprising some 45 with Graves' ophthalmopathy and 57 with stable Graves' hyperthyroidism. An independent validation cohort of under 20 hyperthyroidism patients and 17 patients who later progressed to ophthalmopathy tested prospective prediction of ophthalmopathy. For training and testing, the 80 to 100 patients in the discovery cohort were randomly divided in a 7:3 ratio. In about 6 Graves' hyperthyroidism patients, the study also compared T-cell repertoires from thyroid tissue with T-cell repertoires from blood. After blood sampling, hyperthyroidism patients were treated with methimazole at a starting dose of 30 mg daily, and ophthalmopathy patients were treated with high-dose intravenous methylprednisolone. The libraries were constructed in a second round of multiplex PCR and then size-selected and purified. Paired-end sequencing of the libraries was performed with 100 bp reads on an Illumina HiSeq2000. SOAPnuke was used to process the raw data, throwing out any read that contained adapters or uncalled bases, had a mean Phred below 15, or lacked an exact constant-primer or identifier match. High-quality paired reads were merged with COPE v1.2.5, and unique nucleotide sequences were defined as clonotypes. MiTCR v1.1 was used to align clonotypes to the IMGT TRBV, TRBD and TRBJ reference segments. The analysis was restricted to V-J combinations with a frequency above 0.0001, which together covered 99.2% of the repertoires. A TCS score was defined as the ratio between F50 (clonal expansion) and ExV (chaos), using BLOSUM62-based TCRdist between CDR3 peptides within each V-J. Welch's t-statistics and random forest reduced approximately 520 V-J features to roughly 13, which were used in a naive Bayes classifier (R e1071). No statistical method was used to fix the sample size in advance, and group allocation was not hidden from the investigators. TCR Vbeta CDR3 sequencing of 120 to 150 peripheral blood samples (over 40 ophthalmopathy, under 80 hyperthyroidism and roughly 17 progressor patients) is reported in the paper.

The sequences come from peripheral blood mononuclear cells (PBMCs), collected at new diagnosis, from a patient treated with antithyroid drugs. The rearrangement combines TRBV12-3 or TRBV12-4 with TRBJ2-2; TRBD1 lines up with 9 middle nucleotides. The sequence was obtained from a woman aged 25 to 39 with Graves disease. Donor details come from another sample of the same person, matched by shared clones. CDR3 region: CASSPGQGNTGELFF. The DNA sequence reads TGTGCCAGCAGTCCGGGACAGGGTAACACCGGGGAGCTGTTTTTT.